One sample yielded the 24 T cell receptor beta chains listed below, sequenced in a study of shared clonotypes between healthy human individuals. Generated by immunoSEQ multiplex PCR, the TCRdb table keeps only in-frame clones and is missing some. The repertoire has about 1.4 million clones, approximately 97% of them found once; the top ten carry roughly 1.2%. The sample comprised naive CD4+ T cells sorted from blood. The sample's subset: CD45RA+ positively selected. The receptor source for this set is a man under 40 in good health.

The chain has TRBV9 and TRBJ2-7; perhaps TRBD1 as D (5 bases). Between the trimmed V and J ends, which lost 4 bases and 7 bases, there was a span of 18 bases. This CDR3 has 14 amino acids. CDR1 is SGDLS, CDR2 YYNGEE, per germline. DNA of the CDR3: TGTGCCAGCAGCTCGCAACAGAAAGGGGTAGAGCAGTACTTC. This translates into CASSSQQKGVEQYF.

The rearrangement uses TRBV19 and TRBJ2-7; the D gene could be TRBD1 or TRBD2 (6 bases each). Trimming pared 6 bases from V and 4 bases from J, leaving 19 bases between. Per the germline V gene, CDR1 is LNHDA and CDR2 is SQIVND (reference sequence). This CDR3 has 15 amino acids. For the CDR3, the DNA is TGTGCCAGTAGGGCACGGGGGCGCATGTATTACGAGCAGTACTTC. Amino acids: CASRARGRMYYEQYF.

The J gene is TRBJ2-3, the V gene TRBV11-2; TRBD2 matches at 10 bases. Germline-derived CDR1 and CDR2 are SGHAT and FQNNGV. The CDR3 spans 18 residues. V dropped 1 base and J dropped 4; count of bases not matched to a gene: 11. CDR3 bases: TGTGCCAGCAGCTTAGTGCTTCGGCTAGCGGGAGTTTCAGATACGCAGTATTTT. This translates into CASSLVLRLAGVSDTQYF.

The chain combines TRBV6-1 with TRBJ2-7; TRBD1 might be the D (5 bases). Between the trimmed V and J ends, which lost 0 bases and 0 bases, there was a span of 15 bases. CDR1 and CDR2 from the germline V gene are MNHNS and SASEGT. This CDR3 comprises 17 residues. The CDR3 nucleotides read TGTGCCAGCAGTGAAGCGCTGGGGCTAGGAATCTCCTACGAGCAGTACTTC. This translates into CASSEALGLGISYEQYF.

The chain has TRBV5-1 and TRBJ2-3, with D tentatively TRBD2 (6 bases). Germline V lookup: CDR1 SGHRS, CDR2 YFSETQ. The CDR3 contains 16 residues. V was trimmed by 5 bases and J by 5 bases, leaving 21 bases between them. The CDR3 sequence is CASSYSGGGRIDTQYF. CDR3 coding DNA: TGCGCCAGCAGTTACTCTGGGGGAGGTCGTATAGATACGCAGTATTTT.

The gene calls are TRBV14 and TRBJ2-5; 7 bases line up with TRBD1. J was trimmed by 7 bases and V by 4 bases; bases with no gene match: 6. This CDR3 spans 13 amino acids. The V gene's germline CDR1 is SGHDN and CDR2 FVKESK. Written as DNA, the CDR3 is TGTGCCAGCAGCCGAGCAACAGGGGTGACCCAGTACTTC. Protein product: CASSRATGVTQYF.

This clone was seen a single time. This chain joins TRBV11-1 and TRBJ2-5, with 9 bases fitting TRBD2. Per germline, CDR1 SGHAT and CDR2 FQDESV (reference sequence). The J segment lost 0 bases and the V segment lost 2 bases, leaving 1 base of the junction unmatched. CDR3 size: 15 residues. The CDR3 here is CASSLLAGYQETQYF. The CDR3 DNA reads TGTGCCAGCAGCTTACTAGCGGGGTACCAAGAGACCCAGTACTTC.

This chain joins TRBV7-8 and TRBJ2-3; D perhaps matches TRBD1 (6 bases). The length of the CDR3 is 15 residues. Germline lookup yields CDR1 SGHVS and CDR2 FQNEAQ. Deletions cut 5 bases from V and 1 base from J, with 13 bases between. CDR3 sequence reads: CASSTDRYRTDTQYF. The CDR3 coding sequence is TGTGCCAGCAGCACAGACAGGTACCGCACAGATACGCAGTATTTT.

This chain connects TRBV4-1 to TRBJ1-4; 9 bases map to TRBD1. Per germline, CDR1 MGHRA and CDR2 YSYEKL. The CDR3 extends over 15 amino acids. J lost 8 bases, V lost 2 bases, and 6 bases had no gene match. The CDR3 coding sequence is TGCGCCAGCAGCCAACGGGACAGGGTTTCCGAAAAACTGTTTTTT. Residues: CASSQRDRVSEKLFF.

The rearrangement links TRBV7-2 to TRBJ2-1, with 9 positions matching TRBD2. Unmatched junction bases numbered 4, after V lost 6 bases and J lost 10 bases. This CDR3 is 12 amino acids long. CDR1 SGHTA and CDR2 FQGNSA come from the germline V gene. The CDR3 reads CASSLAGREQFF. The CDR3 DNA sequence: TGTGCCAGCAGTCTAGCGGGACGGGAGCAGTTCTTC.

The chain recombines TRBV5-6 with TRBJ2-5; TRBD2 is a possible D gene (6 bases). Germline V gene sequence: CDR1 SGHDT, CDR2 YYEEEE. This CDR3 is 13 amino acids long. The V end lost 4 bases, the J end lost 5 bases, and 12 bases lay between the germline ends. CDR3 DNA: TGTGCCAGCAGCCCGGCGGGGCGGGAGACCCAGTACTTC. Translating it yields CASSPAGRETQYF.

This rearrangement joins TRBV19 to TRBJ2-7; 7 positions agree with TRBD2. This CDR3 comprises 14 residues. Trimming removed 6 bases from V and 0 bases from J; junction bases left unmatched: 5. Germline V CDR1 and CDR2: LNHDA, SQIVND (reference sequence). CDR3 sequence: CASRSTSPSYEQYF. The CDR3 coding sequence is TGTGCCAGTAGGTCGACTAGCCCCTCCTACGAGCAGTACTTC.

Concerning this clone: A junction boundary mismatches the germline segment, possibly from a read error. CDR3 DNA sequence: TGTGTCAGCAGCCCCGAGCGCGCAACAACTGGGGCCAACGTCCTGACTTTC. Translation: CVSSPERATTGANVLTF. The J gene is TRBJ2-6, the V gene TRBV4-2; D not certain. The V gene's germline CDR1 is LGHNA and CDR2 YNFKEQ. The CDR3 loop spans 17 amino acids.

The CDR3 region has the DNA TGTGCCAGCAGTTTATTAGGGGATGCGTTGAATACGCAGTATTTT. This gives the protein CASSLLGDALNTQYF. The chain has TRBV27 and TRBJ2-3, with D perhaps TRBD1 (5 bases). V shed 1 base and J shed 7 bases, with 15 bases lying between them. Germline CDR1 is MNHEY and CDR2 is SMNVEV (reference sequence). CDR3 size: 15 residues.

The chain has TRBV7-2 and TRBJ2-2; a possible D gene is TRBD2 (6 bases). The germline gives CDR1 SGHTA, CDR2 FQGNSA. CDR3 size: 15 residues. The ends were cut back, 2 bases at V and 7 bases at J, with 14 bases in the middle. The CDR3 DNA reads TGTGCCAGCAGCTTAATAGCGGAATACGGCGGGGAGCTGTTTTTT. Protein sequence: CASSLIAEYGGELFF.

The V and J genes are TRBV7-2 and TRBJ2-1; D is undetermined. Per germline, CDR1 SGHTA and CDR2 FQGNSA. The V end lost 0 bases, the J end lost 7 bases, and 7 bases lay between the germline ends. The CDR3 consists of 13 residues. The CDR3 is CASSLAYGNEQFF. The DNA of the CDR3 is TGTGCCAGCAGCTTAGCGTATGGGAATGAGCAGTTCTTC.

The chain has TRBV18 and TRBJ2-3, with D uncertain. This CDR3 spans 14 amino acids. Looked up from germline, CDR1 is KGHSH and CDR2 is LQKENI. V was cut by 3 bases and J by 0 bases, with 7 bases left in between. CDR3 loop: CASSPPLSTDTQYF. CDR3 DNA sequence: TGTGCCAGCTCACCCCCACTGAGCACAGATACGCAGTATTTT.

J is TRBJ1-1 and V is TRBV10-2; a weak D match, TRBD1 (6 bases). V shed 2 bases and J shed 7 bases, with 20 bases lying between them. Germline CDR1 and CDR2: WSHSY and SAAADI. This CDR3 comprises 16 residues. The CDR3, as DNA: TGCGCCAGCAGTGAGCTCGGAGAGGGGACAAGGTATGAAGCTTTCTTT. Residues: CASSELGEGTRYEAFF.

The rearrangement joins TRBV27 to TRBJ2-5; D may be TRBD1 (6 bases). In germline, CDR1 is MNHEY, CDR2 SMNVEV (reference sequence). With 8 bases removed from V and 3 bases from J, the gap between germline ends came to 16 bases. CDR3 size: 14 residues. CDR3 sequence: CASAWAGVKETQYF. Here the CDR3 DNA reads TGTGCCAGCGCGTGGGCAGGGGTCAAAGAGACCCAGTACTTC.

This clone was seen once. The V call is TRBV13, the J call TRBJ2-5; D gene uncertain. V dropped 4 bases and J dropped 5 bases, with 11 bases sitting between them. Germline lookup yields CDR1 PRHDT and CDR2 FYEKMQ (reference sequence). The CDR3 length is 13 residues. CDR3 residues: CASSYWSGETQYF. The CDR3 nucleotides read TGTGCCAGCAGCTACTGGTCGGGCGAGACCCAGTACTTC.

Worth noting for this clone: Other DNA sequences from this sample encode an identical CDR3 as well. The CDR3 loop reads CASSPGSGETQYF. In DNA, the CDR3 is TGTGCCAGCTCACCCGGGAGCGGTGAGACCCAGTACTTC. The chain joins TRBV18 to TRBJ2-5; possible D gene TRBD2, 6 bases. Germline CDR1 KGHSH, CDR2 LQKENI. CDR3 length equals 13 residues. V was shortened by 3 bases and J by 5 bases, with 10 bases between the two germline ends.

This chain uses TRBV2 with TRBJ1-2, with D perhaps matching TRBD1 (5 bases). Germline CDR1 is SNHLY and CDR2 is FYNNEI. The CDR3 loop spans 14 amino acids. Deletions cut 3 bases from V and 4 bases from J, with 12 bases between. In DNA, the CDR3 is TGTGCCAGCAGTGACACGGGCGGGGGCTATGGCTACACCTTC. Protein product: CASSDTGGGYGYTF.

J is TRBJ1-2 and V is TRBV29-1; 8 nucleotides agree with TRBD1. CDR3 length equals 13 residues. The germline V gene encodes CDR1 SQVTM and CDR2 ANQGSEA. Losses at the gene ends were 3 bases for V and 8 bases for J; bases not matched to a gene: 8. The CDR3: CSVETGDLGGYTF. DNA for the CDR3: TGCAGCGTTGAGACAGGGGATTTGGGAGGCTACACCTTC. Based on the CDR3 plus reference TRBV29-1 and TRBJ1-2, the full variable domain is SAVISQKPSRDICQRGTSLTIQCQVDSQVTMMFWYRQQPGQSLTLIATANQGSEATYESGFVIDKFPISRPNLTFSTLTVSNMSPEDSSIYLCSVETGDLGGYTFGSGTRLTVV.

The rearrangement joins TRBV15 to TRBJ1-1; a weak D match, TRBD1 (5 bases). The CDR3 sequence is 17 residues long. Trimming removed 0 bases from V and 1 base from J, with 15 bases in between. Germline V gene data show CDR1 as LNHNV and CDR2 as YYDKDF (reference sequence). The CDR3 sequence: CATSRDFPRGANTEAFF. The CDR3 DNA follows: TGTGCCACCAGCAGAGATTTCCCTCGAGGGGCGAACACTGAAGCTTTCTTT.